This T cell receptor beta chain was profiled in a study of T-cell memory formation after mild COVID-19. V was pared by 2 bases and J by 7 bases, with 11 bases between. This CDR3 has 13 residues. The germline V gene has CDR1 MGHDK and CDR2 SYGVNS. TCRdb passed the 5' RACE reads through MiXCR, listing each CDR3 protein once. The sample includes roughly 560,000 distinct CDR3 sequences, around 21% of them seen just once. Sequencing input: PBMCs or a T cell subset sorted from them (not recorded which). This chain joins TRBV25-1 and TRBJ1-1; D is possibly TRBD1 (6 bases). This sequence was found in an adult woman who had mild COVID-19 (a few samples of this study predate the infection). Cell type and time point are not known. The CDR3 coding sequence is TGTGCCAGCAGTGAAAAGGGGGGCTTTGAAGCTTTCTTT. Amino acid sequence: CASSEKGGFEAFF. The whole variable domain, remainder taken from reference TRBV25-1 and TRBJ1-1, is EADIYQTPRYLVIGTGKKITLECSQTMGHDKMYWYQQDPGMELHLIHYSYGVNSTEKGDLSSESTVSRIRTEHFPLTLESARPSHTSQYLCASSEKGGFEAFFGQGTRLTVV.